These T cell receptor beta chains were read from a single sample in a study of identical twins. One entry per CDR3 protein, called by TCRdb with MiXCR from the 5' RACE reads. The sample yields 310,000 or so distinct CDR3 sequences, 8.5% to 9.5% seen once. A further study also used this sample, focusing on yellow fever vaccine responses in identical twins.

Sequencing was performed on CD8+ T cells sorted from blood. Receptor source: a woman younger than 30 in good health. The CDR3 runs from the conserved cysteine through the conserved F or W. D genes are given only for firm matches. Only some rows state a clone size, as once, few, many or a class for expanded clones.

CDR3 DNA | CDR3 protein | J gene | V gene | D gene | clone size
TGCAGTGCCAAAATTAGCGGGAGGAGCTCCTACGAGCAGTACTTC | CSAKISGRSSYEQYF | TRBJ2-7 | TRBV20-1 | TRBD2 | many
TGTGCCAGCAGCCAAGGGGACATGGACATCTACGAGCAGTACTTC | CASSQGDMDIYEQYF | TRBJ2-7 | TRBV4-2 | - | -
TGTGCCAGCAGCTTTTCCTACGGGACAGGGAGGCAAGAGACCCAGTACTTC | CASSFSYGTGRQETQYF | TRBJ2-5 | TRBV5-5 | TRBD1 | -
TGTGCCAGCAGCTTAGATAGCGGGGTAAGGGCCCACACTGAAGCTTTCTTT | CASSLDSGVRAHTEAFF | TRBJ1-1 | TRBV11-2 | - | -
TGCAGTGCCCGGTTCTCAGACAGATTGTTCTACGAGCAGTACTTC | CSARFSDRLFYEQYF | TRBJ2-7 | TRBV20-1 | - | -
TGTGCCAGCAGCTTAGCTGGCCCCGACTCCTACGAGCAGTACTTC | CASSLAGPDSYEQYF | TRBJ2-7 | TRBV7-9 | - | -
TGTGCCAGCCTGGTGTTTGGGAGCGTCGAGACCCAGTACTTC | CASLVFGSVETQYF | TRBJ2-5 | TRBV6-1 | - | few
TGTGCCAGCAAAAAAGAGGCAGATACGCAGTATTTT | CASKKEADTQYF | TRBJ2-3 | TRBV11-2 | - | -
TGTGCCTGGAGTTTGAGGGGAGACGAGCAGTACTTC | CAWSLRGDEQYF | TRBJ2-7 | TRBV30 | - | -
TGTGCCAGCAGCCACTTAATGCGGGATAGCAATCAGCCCCAGCATTTT | CASSHLMRDSNQPQHF | TRBJ1-5 | TRBV5-8 | - | many
TGTGCCAGCAGCTTAGCACCGGACAGGGGCAATACGCAGTATTTT | CASSLAPDRGNTQYF | TRBJ2-3 | TRBV7-9 | TRBD1 | many
TGCGCCAGCAATAGGGAGGAACCCTACAATGAGCAGTTCTTC | CASNREEPYNEQFF | TRBJ2-1 | TRBV5-1 | - | few
TGCAGCGTTGAGTACCCGGACAGGGAATTCGAGCAGTACTTC | CSVEYPDREFEQYF | TRBJ2-7 | TRBV29-1 | TRBD1 | many
TGCGCCAGCAGCCAAAGGACATGGGTCGACGAGCAGTACTTC | CASSQRTWVDEQYF | TRBJ2-7 | TRBV4-3 | - | many
TGCAGCGTTGTTGACGGATTACGCACAGATACGCAGTATTTT | CSVVDGLRTDTQYF | TRBJ2-3 | TRBV29-1 | - | many
TGCAGTGCTAACGGACAGGCGAACTATGGCTACACCTTC | CSANGQANYGYTF | TRBJ1-2 | TRBV20-1 | TRBD1 | many
TGCGCCAGCAGCCTCGGGACTAGCGGAGCCTCCAATGAGCAGTTCTTC | CASSLGTSGASNEQFF | TRBJ2-1 | TRBV4-3 | TRBD2 | many
TGTGCCAGCAGCGAGCCCCTGGGGGACAGGGGGCTCTCTGGGGCCAACGTCCTGACTTTC | CASSEPLGDRGLSGANVLTF | TRBJ2-6 | TRBV9 | TRBD1 | -
TGCAGTGCTAAGGAGACAGGGGCAGATACGCAGTATTTT | CSAKETGADTQYF | TRBJ2-3 | TRBV20-1 | TRBD1 | many
TGTGCCACCAGGTCGGTCACAGAGGGCTACGATGAGCAGTTCTTC | CATRSVTEGYDEQFF | TRBJ2-1 | TRBV15 | - | many
TGTGCCAGCAGCAGAGGGCCCCGGGAGACCCAGTACTTC | CASSRGPRETQYF | TRBJ2-5 | TRBV7-9 | - | -
TGCAGCGTTGAAGGCCGGGACGGTTACGAGCAGTACTTC | CSVEGRDGYEQYF | TRBJ2-7 | TRBV29-1 | - | -
TGTGCCAGCAGCTTAAATGTTGGACAGGAGCAGTTCTTC | CASSLNVGQEQFF | TRBJ2-1 | TRBV7-9 | - | -
TGTGCCAGCAGTTTTGCCCCGGGGGGCGGACTGTTTTTT | CASSFAPGGGLFF | TRBJ1-4 | TRBV12-3/TRBV12-4 | - | many
TGCAGTGCTTGTCGACTAGCGGAACACAACACAGATACGCAGTATTTT | CSACRLAEHNTDTQYF | TRBJ2-3 | TRBV20-1 | TRBD2 | -
TGTGCCAGCAGTTACACCGAGGACACCGGAACAGATACGCAGTATTTT | CASSYTEDTGTDTQYF | TRBJ2-3 | TRBV6-2/TRBV6-3 | - | -
TGCAGTGCGAGGGGGGAAGACAGACAAGAGACCCAGTACTTC | CSARGEDRQETQYF | TRBJ2-5 | TRBV20-1 | - | many
TGTGCCAGCAGTTTAAACAGTCCCACCTACGAGCAGTACTTC | CASSLNSPTYEQYF | TRBJ2-7 | TRBV27 | - | -
TGCGCCAGCAGCCAAGGCCCGACAAGACAGGGAACAACCTACGAGCAGTACTTC | CASSQGPTRQGTTYEQYF | TRBJ2-7 | TRBV4-3 | TRBD1 | many
TGTGCCAGCAGTTACCAGTGGTCTAGCGGGTCCCGGAGCACAGATACGCAGTATTTT | CASSYQWSSGSRSTDTQYF | TRBJ2-3 | TRBV6-5 | TRBD2 | few
TGTGCCAGCAGTTTATGGGAGGGGGGCCGATACACAGATACGCAGTATTTT | CASSLWEGGRYTDTQYF | TRBJ2-3 | TRBV28 | - | -
TGTGCCAGCAGTTCGGGGACAGGGGAGAACGAGCAGTACTTC | CASSSGTGENEQYF | TRBJ2-7 | TRBV6-2/TRBV6-3 | TRBD1 | -
TGTGCCAGCAGTTTATCGGGCGTTGAAGCTTTCTTT | CASSLSGVEAFF | TRBJ1-1 | TRBV6-2/TRBV6-3 | - | many
TGCGCCAGCAGCGGCCGCGTGGATAATGAAAAACTGTTTTTT | CASSGRVDNEKLFF | TRBJ1-4 | TRBV5-1 | - | few
TGTGCCAGCAGCTTAGGGCCGAATATCTACGAGCAGTACTTC | CASSLGPNIYEQYF | TRBJ2-7 | TRBV11-1 | - | -
TGTGCCAGCAGGAACCAATTCGGCGGACGGGAAAGCACAGATACGCAGTATTTT | CASRNQFGGRESTDTQYF | TRBJ2-3 | TRBV2 | - | -
TGTGCCAGCAGTTTATCGGCGGGGGCCTTCACAGATACGCAGTATTTT | CASSLSAGAFTDTQYF | TRBJ2-3 | TRBV27 | - | few
TGTGCCAGCAGTTTAACCGGGACAATGAACACTGAAGCTTTCTTT | CASSLTGTMNTEAFF | TRBJ1-1 | TRBV27 | - | -
TGTGCCAGCAGCGGAGAGACTAGCGGGCTATACTACGAGCAGTACTTC | CASSGETSGLYYEQYF | TRBJ2-7 | TRBV7-8 | TRBD2 | many
TGCGCCAGCAGCCAAGTAGGGACTAGCGGGTACGAGCAGTACTTC | CASSQVGTSGYEQYF | TRBJ2-7 | TRBV4-3 | TRBD2 | -
TGCAGTGCTAGATCCAGGGGCGGCACTGAAGCTTTCTTT | CSARSRGGTEAFF | TRBJ1-1 | TRBV20-1 | - | -
TGTGCCAGCAGGGAGACGACGACGAACTCCTACAATGAGCAGTTCTTC | CASRETTTNSYNEQFF | TRBJ2-1 | TRBV14 | - | many
TGTGCCAGCAGCCCCTCTCGGGGAGCCAAAGAGACCCAGTACTTC | CASSPSRGAKETQYF | TRBJ2-5 | TRBV7-2 | - | few
TGCGCCAGCAGCCAAGATTCCCCCAAACTAGCGGGTACTTACGAGCAGTACTTC | CASSQDSPKLAGTYEQYF | TRBJ2-7 | TRBV4-3 | TRBD2 | few
TGCAGTGCTAGATCCGGGACTAGCGGGCCCTCCTACAATGAGCAGTTCTTC | CSARSGTSGPSYNEQFF | TRBJ2-1 | TRBV20-1 | TRBD2 | -
TGCGCCAGCAGCCAATGGGACTACACAGATACGCAGTATTTT | CASSQWDYTDTQYF | TRBJ2-3 | TRBV4-1 | TRBD2 | -
TGTGCCAGCAGCCTCGGACTAGCGGGAGAATCCCCAAACAATGAGCAGTTCTTC | CASSLGLAGESPNNEQFF | TRBJ2-1 | TRBV14 | TRBD2 | -
TGTGCCAGCAGTTTAGCTGGGGTGACTGAAGCTTTCTTT | CASSLAGVTEAFF | TRBJ1-1 | TRBV12-3/TRBV12-4 | - | few
TGCAGCGTTAACGGGGGTTGGGAAGAGACCCAGTACTTC | CSVNGGWEETQYF | TRBJ2-5 | TRBV29-1 | - | many
TGTGCCACCAGTGATTCTCGGACTAGCGGGACGGAAAATGAGCAGTTCTTC | CATSDSRTSGTENEQFF | TRBJ2-1 | TRBV24-1 | TRBD2 | many
TGCAGCGTTAACCGGGACAGCTACAATGAGCAGTTCTTC | CSVNRDSYNEQFF | TRBJ2-1 | TRBV29-1 | TRBD1 | many
TGTGCCAGCAGCTTGGACGCGGGACTAGCCTACGAGCAGTACTTC | CASSLDAGLAYEQYF | TRBJ2-7 | TRBV7-8 | TRBD2 | many
TGTGCCAGCAGTCCCCCCCGATTTTCGGCCCTCCACTTT | CASSPPRFSALHF | TRBJ1-6 | TRBV27 | - | few
TGTGCCAGCAGCCAAGTCTCGGATGAGCAGTTCTTC | CASSQVSDEQFF | TRBJ2-1 | TRBV3-1 | - | -
TGTGCCAGCAGTGACAGGGTGGCTATCCCCCTCCACTTT | CASSDRVAIPLHF | TRBJ1-6 | TRBV25-1 | - | few